Reported below is one T cell receptor (beta chain). No antigen is known for it. These data originate in a study of cytomegalovirus exposure and HLA in healthy donors. Regarding the study as a whole: The study listed some 160 cytomegalovirus-associated TCR beta chains.

The assay was immunoSEQ multiplex PCR, and TCRdb's table has in-frame clones only and misses some. The sample has about 140,000 clones; approximately 82% are singletons. The CDR3 loop spans 15 amino acids. V was trimmed by 2 bases and J by 4 bases, leaving 12 bases between them. CDR1 SGHTA and CDR2 FQGTGA come from the germline V gene. This chain links TRBV7-3 with TRBJ2-1, with D possibly matching TRBD2 (6 bases). The specimen was PBMCs. The sequence derives from a man aged 25 to 40 in good health and CMV-seropositive. CDR3 amino acids: CASSLDAGTYNEQFF. In nucleotides, the CDR3 is TGTGCCAGCAGCTTAGATGCGGGAACTTACAATGAGCAGTTCTTC. The whole variable domain, filled in from reference TRBV7-3 and TRBJ2-1, reads GAGVSQTPSNKVTEKGKYVELRCDPISGHTALYWYRQSLGQGPEFLIYFQGTGAADDSGLPNDRFFAVRPEGSVSTLKIQRTERGDSAVYLCASSLDAGTYNEQFFGPGTRLTVL.